Listed here is a single TCR beta chain. Its antigen remains unidentified. This sample is drawn from a study of OX40 agonist ivuxolimab in advanced cancers. Study overall: Ivuxolimab doses were 0.01, 0.1, 0.3, 1.5, 3 or 10 mg/kg every 2 weeks. General study results and limits: Averaged across samples, CD8+ T cells carried more expanded clones than CD4+ did.

This table comes from immunoSEQ multiplex PCR, and its TCRdb copy is limited to in-frame clones, with some not included. Of roughly 40,000 clones in the sample, approximately 82% were seen once. The V and J ends lost 1 base and 0 bases respectively, with 13 bases between them. Germline loops: CDR1 SGHTA, CDR2 FQGNSA. CDR3 size: 17 residues. Autoimmune disease history or systemic immunosuppression led to patients being barred. This receptor was taken from an adult with an advanced solid tumor such as melanoma, head and neck, liver or kidney cancer. V usage is TRBV7-2 and J usage is TRBJ1-3, with TRBD1 as a possible D gene (5 bases). The sample was CD4+ or CD8+ T cells sorted from blood, taken in a trial of the OX40 agonist ivuxolimab. The CDR3 bases are TGTGCCAGCAGCTTAGGCCGGCAGGGAGGCTCTGGAAACACCATATATTTT. It is translated as CASSLGRQGGSGNTIYF.